This T cell receptor beta chain emerged from a study of CD8+ T cells in alopecia areata (dated by TCRdb to between 2018 and 2020). About the full investigation: The treated patients took part in an open-label pilot trial in which moderate-to-severe alopecia areata was treated with oral tofacitinib at 5 to 10 mg twice daily. Clonality in the scalp was compared among normal scalp (n=4), patchy alopecia areata scalp (n=8), and alopecia totalis/universalis scalp (n=8). immunoSEQ multiplex PCR using 35 Vbeta forward primers and 13 Jbeta reverse primers was used to amplify TCRbeta CDR3 regions. RNA was extracted with the PAXgene miRNA kit for fixed scalp, the miRNeasy kit for PBMCs, and the RNeasy kit for mouse skin. High-throughput TCRbeta sequencing was used to examine T cell clonal expansion in alopecia areata in both the C3H/HeJ mouse model and human patients. In treated patients, disease severity was measured using the SALT score, which gives the percentage of scalp surface area affected. Scalp tissue and sorted CD4+ and CD8+ peripheral blood T cells from patchy and totalis/universalis alopecia areata patients and from healthy controls were covered by human TCRbeta sequencing. Tofacitinib was given for 6 to 18 months, followed by 6 months of follow-up off drug to assess delayed response and recurrence. Biopsies were taken from tofacitinib-treated patients at baseline and again at 4 and 24 weeks into treatment, and several of those patients also had a later scalp biopsy.

Library preparation used the immunoSEQ multiplex PCR assay. RNA was extracted from all samples and reverse transcribed into cDNA as template for TCR sequencing. SuperScript III was used for first-strand cDNA synthesis, primed with a 2:1 mix of oligo-dT and random hexamers. Amplification bias was assessed with a synthetic immune receptor repertoire, and residual bias was removed computationally. In the paper's pipeline: Raw reads were preprocessed for error removal, and CDR3 was defined according to IMGT conventions as running from the conserved cysteine to phenylalanine. Clonality was calculated as 1 minus Shannon entropy normalized by log2 of the number of productive unique TCRs. CD4 or CD8 identity of scalp clones was inferred by cross-referencing scalp TCRbeta sequences with sorted blood CD4 and CD8 repertoires. TCRdb limited this immuneACCESS table to in-frame rearrangements with V and J called. A share of clones is missing; checked studies link under half to unresolved V genes, and the rest is unexplained. V, J and clone size reflect that table, while D and trimming were determined from the DNA. This sample gives 200,000 to 250,000 clones in total; more than 45% of them show up just once. 1.6% of the sample comes from the top ten.

Taken from cysteine to phenylalanine, the CDR3 has 14 residues. Of the read, only the CDR3 DNA is kept; its 42 bases are in frame from base 1. Taken from the germline V gene, the CDR1 and CDR2 loops are SNHLY and FYNNEI. The junction carries 13 bases between V and J, which are trimmed by 7 bases and 0 bases respectively. Notes on this clone: It lacks a known antigen. One base away there is no much larger clone; base qualities are not given.

Taken with the paper, the label for time point translates to: less than five weeks on oral tofacitinib. The label giving this sample's treatment or condition can be read as: oral pan-JAK inhibitor, 5-10 mg twice daily. From alopecia areata patients, peripheral blood was collected along with lesional scalp punch biopsies. PBMCs were isolated by density centrifugation and stained for CD3, CD4 and CD8, and CD4+ and CD8+ T cells were sorted on a FACSAria. General conclusions and limits of the study: Shared TCR sequences between patients were less evident than in mice, which may be partly attributable to HLA diversity in the patient population. During tofacitinib treatment, many expanded lesional clones remained in scalp and blood, and this persistence may partly explain relapse after treatment is stopped. The treated cohort was small, with a single nonresponder, so links between baseline CD8+ expansion and response need larger studies. Higher clonality and more expanded CD8+ clones were observed in lesional scalp than in normal scalp, particularly in alopecia totalis/universalis, a finding suggestive of antigenic drive. Tofacitinib significantly lowered scalp clonality and the number of expanded CD8+ clones among the top 100 scalp clones. Unlike mouse skin, which is dominated by gammadelta T cells, normal human skin has resident alphabeta T cells that are also sequenced, and this complicates analysis of the scalp TCR repertoire.

The sequence derives from a human donor with alopecia areata. This sample comprised CD4+ T cells sorted from blood, obtained at week 4, from a patient treated with tofacitinib. The chain was built from TRBV2 and TRBJ2-7, with the D gene not confidently named. In nucleotides, the sequence is TGTGCCAGCATGAGCCAGCGAAGCTCCTACGAGCAGTACTTC. Protein translation: CASMSQRSSYEQYF.